This T cell receptor beta chain was documented in a study of early T cells in non-severe SARS-CoV-2 infection. This clonotype was picked up many times. Antigen specificity is unknown. MiXCR, applied by TCRdb to the 5' RACE reads, yields one record per CDR3 protein. The sample records under 90,000 distinct CDR3 sequences, around 13% being singletons. This CDR3 has 12 amino acids. Germline loops: CDR1 SGHRS, CDR2 YFSETQ. Trimming took 4 bases from V and 10 from J, leaving 13 bases between them. Study conclusions and caveats: Matching against VDJdb likely underestimated virus-specific expansions, favoring anti-spike CD8.

V gene TRBV5-1 combines with J gene TRBJ2-3; no definite D call. Sequencing was done on a sample of whole blood. This clonotype originated in an adult who was a healthcare worker with PCR-confirmed SARS-CoV-2 infection or an uninfected control (not recorded which). This CDR3 reads CASSMTGRAQYF. DNA for the CDR3: TGCGCCAGCAGCATGACCGGCCGGGCGCAGTATTTT.